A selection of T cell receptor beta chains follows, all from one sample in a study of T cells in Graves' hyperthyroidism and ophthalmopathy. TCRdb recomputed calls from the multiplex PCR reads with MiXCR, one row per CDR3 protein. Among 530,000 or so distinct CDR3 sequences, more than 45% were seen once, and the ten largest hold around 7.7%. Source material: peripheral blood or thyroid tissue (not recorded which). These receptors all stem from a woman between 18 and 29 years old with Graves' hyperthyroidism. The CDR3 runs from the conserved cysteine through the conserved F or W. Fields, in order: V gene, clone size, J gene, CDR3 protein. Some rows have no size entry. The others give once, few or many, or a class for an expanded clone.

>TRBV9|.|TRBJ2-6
CASSVPRQGATGANVLTF
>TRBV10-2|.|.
CASSGAPSYNEQFF
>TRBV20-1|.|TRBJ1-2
CSASWDRVYGYTF
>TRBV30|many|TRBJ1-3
CACRPGNTIYF
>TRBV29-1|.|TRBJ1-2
CSVVGSYNEQGLRGYTF
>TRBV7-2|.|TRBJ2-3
CASSPTRRYEASTDTQYF
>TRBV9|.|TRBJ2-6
CASSGQEGGANVLTF
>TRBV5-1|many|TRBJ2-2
CASGTGNTGELFF
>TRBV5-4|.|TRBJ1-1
CASSQSGYNEAFF
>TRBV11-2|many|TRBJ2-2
CASSQGALGFTGELFF
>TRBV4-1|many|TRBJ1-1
CASSPRSENTEAFF
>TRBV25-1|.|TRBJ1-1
CASSDQSTEVLF
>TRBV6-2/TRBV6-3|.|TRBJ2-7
CASSYSTSGRAEQYF
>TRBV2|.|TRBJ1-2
CASSEDRGLFGYTF
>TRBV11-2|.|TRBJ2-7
CASSKRDRGDEQYF
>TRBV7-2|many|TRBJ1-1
CASSPGGMNTEAFF
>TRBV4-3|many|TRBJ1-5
CASSQVLGLSNQPQHF
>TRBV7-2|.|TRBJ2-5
CASSNRGQTQYF
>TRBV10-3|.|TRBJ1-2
CAISAQADNYGNTF
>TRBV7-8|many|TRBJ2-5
CASRGQPQETQYF